This TCR beta chain was profiled in a study of vaccination and CD4 T cells after COVID-19. Germline V gene sequence: CDR1 KGHDR, CDR2 SFDVKD. V lost 12 bases, J lost 15 bases, and 20 bases lay in between. The length of the CDR3 is 11 residues. The Oncomine TCR Beta short-read assay was applied to DNA of cultured CD4+ T cells. TCRdb passed the PCR reads through MiXCR, listing each CDR3 protein once. This table has about 16,000 distinct CDR3 sequences, 40% to 65% appearing once. In this sample, this clonotype turned up a few times. The antigen is not known. The sample's treatment: approximately nine-day PBMC culture with coronavirus spike peptide pools or control peptides (ViraFEST assay).

The V call is TRBV24-1, the J call TRBJ2-1; maybe TRBD2 (6 bases). The sequence came from a human donor who had recovered from COVID-19. Sequenced here: CD4+ T cells from blood, cultured in vitro, sampled before SARS-CoV-2 vaccination. CDR3 coding DNA: TGTGCCTCCCGCTCGTGGAACGGGGGGTTCTTC. It specifies CASRSWNGGFF.